This passage covers 17 T cell receptor beta chains from one sample sequenced in a study of T cell changes during pregnancy in multiple sclerosis. Data came from immunoSEQ multiplex PCR; TCRdb stores just in-frame clones and leaves some out. The sample lists about 93,000 clones; roughly 89% were seen once. The sequenced sample was peripheral blood, obtained after pregnancy. The receptors were sampled from a female donor in good health, enrolled as a control in a pregnancy study.

This clone was counted a single time. The CDR3 coding sequence is TGTGCCAGCAGCTTCCGACTAGCGGGGGATCAAGAGACCCAGTACTTC. Encoded protein: CASSFRLAGDQETQYF. The chain has TRBV13 and TRBJ2-5; 12 positions match TRBD2. V lost 3 bases and J lost 2; bases outside the gene matches: 4. The CDR3 is 16 residues long. CDR1 is PRHDT, CDR2 FYEKMQ, per germline (reference sequence).

This chain connects TRBV5-4 to TRBJ1-2, with D perhaps matching TRBD1 (5 bases). Germline V gene lookup returns CDR1 SGHNT and CDR2 YYREEE (reference sequence). Trimming shortened V by 0 bases and J by 0 bases, and 12 bases separated the two germline ends. This CDR3 is 16 amino acids long. The CDR3 protein is CASSLEVGRANYGYTF. The CDR3, as DNA: TGTGCCAGCAGCTTGGAGGTTGGCAGGGCTAACTATGGCTACACCTTC.

The chain is built from TRBV6-6 and TRBJ1-2, with D tentatively TRBD1 (5 bases). Germline-derived CDR1 and CDR2 are MNHNY and SVGAGI (reference sequence). The CDR3 length is 15 residues. V dropped 10 bases and J dropped 6 bases, with 24 bases sitting between them. CDR3 residues: CATMDMGRRLNGYTF. As DNA, the CDR3 is TGTGCCACCATGGACATGGGGCGTCGTTTGAATGGCTACACCTTC.

CDR3 amino acids: CATSRDRGYTGELFF. CDR3 in DNA: TGTGCCACCAGCAGAGATCGGGGATACACCGGGGAGCTGTTTTTT. The rearrangement uses TRBV15 and TRBJ2-2; TRBD2 is a possible D gene (5 bases). The V end was cut by 0 bases, the J end by 3 bases, with 8 bases between. Looked up from germline, CDR1 is LNHNV and CDR2 is YYDKDF (reference sequence). The CDR3 loop spans 15 amino acids.

This chain joins TRBV7-2 and TRBJ1-2; tentative D call: TRBD1 (6 bases). V was pared by 2 bases and J by 4 bases, with 17 bases between. There are 16 residues in the CDR3. Per germline, CDR1 SGHTA and CDR2 FQGNSA. CDR3 DNA: TGTGCCAGCAGCTTATCACAGACAGGTTTCAGCTATGGCTACACCTTC. Translation gives CASSLSQTGFSYGYTF. Complete variable domain (other parts from reference TRBV7-2 and TRBJ1-2): GAGVSQSPSNKVTEKGKDVELRCDPISGHTALYWYRQSLGQGLEFLIYFQGNSAPDKSGLPSDRFSAERTGGSVSTLTIQRTQQEDSAVYLCASSLSQTGFSYGYTFGSGTRLTVV.

This rearrangement joins TRBV5-8 to TRBJ2-3; D may be TRBD1 (5 bases). The CDR3 contains 15 residues. The germline V gene has CDR1 SGHTS and CDR2 YDEGEE. The V end lost 4 bases, the J end lost 1 base, and 13 bases lay between the germline ends. The CDR3 protein is CASSLGEVGTDTQYF. DNA of the CDR3: TGTGCCAGCAGCCTAGGGGAAGTCGGCACAGATACGCAGTATTTT.

This chain links TRBV5-6 with TRBJ1-6; 10 bases fit TRBD1. Looked up from germline, CDR1 is SGHDT and CDR2 is YYEEEE. The junction had 4 bases not matched to a gene; V was cut back by 0 bases and J by 7 bases. The CDR3 is 16 amino acids. In DNA, the CDR3 is TGTGCCAGCAGCTTGGCCCCGGGACAGGGGAATTCACCCCTCCACTTT. This translates into CASSLAPGQGNSPLHF.

This sequence joins TRBV19 and TRBJ1-1; no clear D. From germline, CDR1 is LNHDA and CDR2 SQIVND (reference sequence). The CDR3 is 12 amino acids. Trimming took off 7 bases at V and 4 bases at J, with 10 bases between the two ends. For the CDR3, the DNA is TGTGCCAGTAAAGCCGGAGGCACTGAAGCTTTCTTT. The encoded protein is CASKAGGTEAFF.

The chain has TRBV9 and TRBJ2-7; the match to TRBD1 covers 12 bases. Unmatched junction bases numbered 4, after V lost 2 bases and J lost 4 bases. The CDR3 is 15 amino acids. Germline V CDR1 and CDR2: SGDLS, YYNGEE. The DNA for the CDR3 is TGTGCCAGCAGCGTGGGGACAGGGGGCGGATACGAGCAGTACTTC. Its protein product is CASSVGTGGGYEQYF.

This clone was counted only a few times. An end of the junction differs from the germline gene, which may be a read error. The chain couples TRBV7-9 to TRBJ2-7; D might be TRBD2 (6 bases). Germline V CDR1 and CDR2: SEHNR, FQNEAQ (reference sequence). The CDR3 length is 14 residues. The CDR3 protein is CASSLAGGGRGPNF. The CDR3 DNA is TGTGCCAGCAGCTTAGCCGGTGGAGGGCGGGGCCCTAACTTC.

The chain recombines TRBV7-3 with TRBJ2-5; 7 positions agree with TRBD2. Germline CDR1 SGHTA, CDR2 FQGTGA. Trimming at V came to 1 base and at J to 0 bases, leaving 8 bases not matched to a gene. This CDR3 spans 17 amino acids. The CDR3 DNA is TGTGCCAGCAGCTTAAGCTTCCGGGGGACTAACCAAGAGACCCAGTACTTC. Translated: CASSLSFRGTNQETQYF.

The chain is built from TRBV5-1 and TRBJ2-2, with D perhaps matching TRBD1 (5 bases). V lost 1 base and J 1 base, leaving 8 bases between the germline ends. Germline values: CDR1 SGHRS, CDR2 YFSETQ. The CDR3 is made up of 15 amino acids. The CDR3 sequence: CASSLNRGNTGELFF. The CDR3 region has the DNA TGCGCCAGCAGCTTGAATAGGGGGAACACCGGGGAGCTGTTTTTT.

This chain uses TRBV7-8 with TRBJ2-5; 7 bases match TRBD1. Germline CDR1 and CDR2: SGHVS and FQNEAQ. The CDR3 runs 15 residues. The J segment lost 1 base and the V segment lost 4 bases, leaving 6 bases of the junction unmatched. The CDR3 coding sequence is TGTGCCAGCAGCTGGACGGACAGGCCCCAAGAGACCCAGTACTTC. Translated: CASSWTDRPQETQYF.

This chain connects TRBV30 to TRBJ2-3; TRBD2 agrees at 8 bases. CDR1 and CDR2 (germline): GTSNPN, SVGIG (reference sequence). Trimming took 4 bases from V and 6 from J; bases not matched to a gene: 9. CDR3 size: 14 residues. The CDR3 sequence: CAWTDGGALDTQYF. The CDR3 DNA is TGTGCCTGGACCGACGGGGGGGCCCTGGATACGCAGTATTTT.

The chain joins TRBV7-3 to TRBJ2-1; TRBD1 aligns across 9 bases. CDR1 and CDR2 from the germline V gene are SGHTA and FQGTGA. Trimming removed 5 bases from V and 7 bases from J; junction bases left unmatched: 6. This CDR3 has 14 amino acids. In nucleotides, the CDR3 is TGTGCCAGCAGCCCGGGACAGGGAAAAAATGAGCAGTTCTTC. Residues: CASSPGQGKNEQFF.

The V and J genes are TRBV11-2 and TRBJ2-7, with 8 bases lining up with TRBD1. CDR3 length: 14 residues. Germline loops: CDR1 SGHAT, CDR2 FQNNGV. V gave up 3 bases and J gave up 4 bases; unmatched junction bases: 5. This CDR3 reads CASSFSGQVYEQYF. The CDR3 coding sequence is TGTGCCAGCAGCTTTTCGGGACAGGTGTACGAGCAGTACTTC.

The gene calls are TRBV7-8 and TRBJ1-5, with D perhaps matching TRBD1 (6 bases). The germline V gene encodes CDR1 SGHVS and CDR2 FQNEAQ. The CDR3 spans 16 residues. Trimming pared 5 bases from V and 4 bases from J, leaving 18 bases between. For the CDR3, the DNA is TGTGCCAGCAGCCCCATAAGGACAGCGCATAATCAGCCCCAGCATTTT. It yields the protein CASSPIRTAHNQPQHF.